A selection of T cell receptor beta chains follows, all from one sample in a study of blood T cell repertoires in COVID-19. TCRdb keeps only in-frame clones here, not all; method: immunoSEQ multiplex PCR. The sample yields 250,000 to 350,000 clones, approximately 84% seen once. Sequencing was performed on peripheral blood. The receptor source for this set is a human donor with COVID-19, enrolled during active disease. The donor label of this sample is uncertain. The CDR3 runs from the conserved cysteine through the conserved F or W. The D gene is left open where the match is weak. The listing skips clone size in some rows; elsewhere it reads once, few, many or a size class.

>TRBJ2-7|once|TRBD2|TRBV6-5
CASSFQGGRGGEQYF
TGTGCCAGCAGTTTCCAGGGCGGGAGGGGAGGAGAGCAGTACTTC
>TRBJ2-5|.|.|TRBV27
CASSFYSSLRETQYF
TGTGCCAGCAGTTTTTACAGTTCCCTCCGAGAGACCCAGTACTTC
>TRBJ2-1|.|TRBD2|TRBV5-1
CASSLTSGSPRGNEQFF
TGCGCCAGCAGCTTAACTAGCGGGAGTCCTCGGGGAAATGAGCAGTTCTTC
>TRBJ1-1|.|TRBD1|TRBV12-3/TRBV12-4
CASSLVGTAEAFF
TGTGCCAGCAGTTTAGTCGGGACAGCTGAAGCTTTCTTT
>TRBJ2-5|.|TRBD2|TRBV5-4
CASTPALTSGAMGQETQYF
TGTGCCAGCACCCCGGCCTTGACTAGCGGGGCGATGGGCCAAGAGACCCAGTACTTC
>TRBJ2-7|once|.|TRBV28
CASSLVTDYEQYF
TGTGCCAGCAGTTTAGTGACAGACTACGAGCAGTACTTC
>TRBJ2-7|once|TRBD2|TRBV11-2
CASSFPSGTSLSYEQYF
TGTGCCAGCAGCTTCCCCTCCGGGACTAGCCTATCCTACGAGCAGTACTTC
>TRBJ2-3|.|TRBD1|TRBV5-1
CASSLGPGQGKDTQYF
TGCGCCAGCAGCTTGGGACCGGGACAGGGCAAAGATACGCAGTATTTT
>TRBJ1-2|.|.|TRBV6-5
CASSYSQEVDGYTF
TGTGCCAGCAGTTATTCCCAAGAGGTAGATGGCTACACCTTC
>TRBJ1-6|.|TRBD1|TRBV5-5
CASSPTDRGNSPLHF
TGTGCCAGCAGCCCTACGGACAGGGGTAATTCACCCCTCCACTTT
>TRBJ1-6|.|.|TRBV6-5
CASSPRAGAHSPLHF
TGTGCCAGCAGCCCGCGGGCAGGGGCACATTCACCCCTCCACTTT
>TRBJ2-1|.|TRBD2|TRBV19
CASSRLAGGDYNEQFF
TGTGCCAGTAGTAGACTAGCGGGAGGGGACTACAATGAGCAGTTCTTC
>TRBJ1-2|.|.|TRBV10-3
CAILSDSSKSGYTF
TGTGCCATCCTCTCTGACAGCTCAAAGTCTGGCTACACCTTC
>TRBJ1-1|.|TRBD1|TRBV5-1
CASSLAGTGAEGTEAFF
TGCGCCAGCAGCTTGGCCGGGACAGGGGCCGAGGGCACTGAAGCTTTCTTT
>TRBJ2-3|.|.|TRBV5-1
CASGDEWTQYF
TGCGCCAGCGGAGATGAGTGGACGCAGTATTTT
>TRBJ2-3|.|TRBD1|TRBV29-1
CSVEQLPGQIVTDTQYF
TGCAGCGTTGAGCAGTTACCGGGACAGATCGTGACAGATACGCAGTATTTT
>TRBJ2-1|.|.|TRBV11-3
CASSRHSESTQMQFF
TGTGCCAGCAGTCGCCATAGCGAGTCAACCCAAATGCAGTTCTTC
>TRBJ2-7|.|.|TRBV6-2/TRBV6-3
CASSYTSSYEQYF
TGTGCCAGCAGTTACACAAGCTCCTACGAGCAGTACTTC
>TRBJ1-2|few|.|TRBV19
CASTPQRAGEGYGYTF
TGTGCCAGTACCCCCCAAAGGGCCGGGGAGGGCTATGGCTACACCTTC
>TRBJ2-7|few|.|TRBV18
CASSLTDDYEQYF
TGTGCCAGCTCACTAACAGATGACTACGAGCAGTACTTC
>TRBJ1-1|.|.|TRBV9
CASSVGAGSNTEAFF
TGTGCCAGCAGCGTAGGCGCAGGTTCGAACACTGAAGCTTTCTTT
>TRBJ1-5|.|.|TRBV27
CASSSQRGDPTGSGQPQHF
TGTGCCAGCAGTTCCCAAAGGGGCGATCCCACAGGGTCGGGTCAGCCCCAGCATTTT
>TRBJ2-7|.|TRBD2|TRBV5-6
CASSLRLAALYYEQYF
TGTGCCAGCAGCTTGCGGCTAGCGGCCCTTTACTACGAGCAGTACTTC
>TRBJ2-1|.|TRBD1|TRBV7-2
CASNPGTGANEQFF
TGTGCCAGCAACCCTGGGACAGGGGCGAATGAGCAGTTCTTC
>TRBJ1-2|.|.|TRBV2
CARKEGQEGGYTF
TGTGCCAGAAAGGAGGGGCAGGAAGGCGGCTACACCTTC
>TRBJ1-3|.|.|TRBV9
CASSPPPGAGNTIYF
TGTGCCAGCAGCCCTCCCCCCGGGGCTGGAAACACCATATATTTT
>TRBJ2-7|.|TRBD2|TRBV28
CASTLGTSGIYEQYF
TGTGCCAGCACCCTGGGAACTAGCGGGATCTACGAGCAGTACTTC
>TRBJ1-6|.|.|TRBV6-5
CASSLQGSALHF
TGTGCCAGCAGTTTACAGGGCTCGGCCCTCCACTTT
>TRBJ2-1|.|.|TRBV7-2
CASSLAPSARAEQFF
TGTGCCAGCAGCTTAGCACCCTCCGCCAGGGCTGAGCAGTTCTTC
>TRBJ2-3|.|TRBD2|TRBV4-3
CASSLTSGTGTDTQYF
TGCGCCAGCAGCCTTACTAGCGGGACGGGCACAGATACGCAGTATTTT
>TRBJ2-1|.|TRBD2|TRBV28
CASRFLSGSSYNEQFF
TGTGCCAGCAGATTTCTTAGCGGGAGCTCCTACAATGAGCAGTTCTTC
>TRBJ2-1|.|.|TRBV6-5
CASSLGAYNEQFF
TGTGCCAGCAGCCTCGGGGCCTACAATGAGCAGTTCTTC
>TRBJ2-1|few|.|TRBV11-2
CASSGPGNEQFF
TGTGCCAGCAGCGGCCCAGGGAATGAGCAGTTCTTC
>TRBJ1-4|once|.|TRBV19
CASNVGPNEKLFF
TGTGCCAGTAACGTTGGGCCAAATGAAAAACTGTTTTTT
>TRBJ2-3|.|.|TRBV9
CASSASPSRGTQYF
TGTGCCAGCAGCGCGAGCCCCAGCCGAGGGACGCAGTATTTT
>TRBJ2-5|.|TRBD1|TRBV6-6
CASVLQGIETQYF
TGTGCCAGTGTCTTACAGGGGATTGAGACCCAGTACTTC
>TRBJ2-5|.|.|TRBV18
CASSPGGETQYF
TGTGCCAGCTCACCGGGGGGAGAGACCCAGTACTTC
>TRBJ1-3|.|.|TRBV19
CASSKGAQNGNTIYF
TGTGCCAGTAGTAAAGGGGCGCAAAATGGAAACACCATATATTTT
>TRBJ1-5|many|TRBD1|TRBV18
CASSPRDRYSNQPQHF
TGTGCCAGCTCACCAAGGGACAGGTATAGCAATCAGCCCCAGCATTTT
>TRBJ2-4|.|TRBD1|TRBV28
CASSLRDSKNIQYF
TGTGCCAGCAGTCTCCGGGACAGTAAAAACATTCAGTACTTC
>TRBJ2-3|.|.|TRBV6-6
CASSSGGADTQYF
TGTGCCAGCAGCTCGGGGGGCGCCGATACGCAGTATTTT
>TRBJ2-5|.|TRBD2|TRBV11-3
CASSNAGTSRAIHF
TGTGCCAGCAGCAACGCCGGGACTAGCAGAGCAATACACTTC
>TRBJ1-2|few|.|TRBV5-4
CASSLPGEGSYGYTF
TGTGCCAGCAGCCTACCGGGGGAGGGCAGCTATGGCTACACCTTC
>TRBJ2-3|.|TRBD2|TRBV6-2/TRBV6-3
CASSYQSSGSRLPSTDTQYF
TGTGCCAGCAGTTACCAAAGTAGCGGGTCGAGACTCCCTAGCACAGATACGCAGTATTTT
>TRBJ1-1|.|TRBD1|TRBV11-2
CASSFRDRGLEAFF
TGTGCCAGCAGCTTCCGAGACAGGGGGCTTGAAGCTTTCTTT
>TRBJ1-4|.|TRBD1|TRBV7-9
CASSHRTGDEKLFF
TGTGCCAGCAGCCACCGGACAGGGGATGAAAAACTGTTTTTT
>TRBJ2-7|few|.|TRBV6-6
CASSYQNGNEQYF
TGTGCCAGCAGTTACCAAAACGGGAACGAGCAGTACTTC
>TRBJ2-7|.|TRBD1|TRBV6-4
CARQGQNYEQYF
TGTGCCAGACAGGGACAGAACTACGAGCAGTACTTC
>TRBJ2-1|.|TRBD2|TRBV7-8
CASSRRRTSDKNEQFF
TGTGCCAGCAGCCGGCGTAGGACTAGCGATAAAAATGAGCAGTTCTTC
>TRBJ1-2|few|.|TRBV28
CATAPRWDNGYTF
TGTGCCACCGCACCCCGCTGGGACAATGGCTACACCTTC
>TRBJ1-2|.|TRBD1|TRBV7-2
CASSLVPSPGGDYGYTF
TGTGCCAGCAGCTTAGTTCCTTCCCCAGGGGGCGACTATGGCTACACCTTC
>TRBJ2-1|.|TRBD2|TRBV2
CASSVSWGGRDAYNEQFF
TGTGCCAGCAGTGTATCTTGGGGCGGGAGAGACGCCTACAATGAGCAGTTCTTC
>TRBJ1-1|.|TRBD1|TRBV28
CASSLPGTVLLNTEAFF
TGTGCCAGCAGTTTACCCGGGACAGTCCTTTTGAACACTGAAGCTTTCTTT
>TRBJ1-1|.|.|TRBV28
CASSSPAPAGGMNTEAFF
TGTGCCAGCAGCTCACCCGCCCCGGCGGGAGGAATGAACACTGAAGCTTTCTTT
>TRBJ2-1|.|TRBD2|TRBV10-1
CASSESGTSGKVASYNEQFF
TGCGCCAGCAGTGAGTCGGGGACTAGCGGGAAAGTCGCCTCCTACAATGAGCAGTTCTTC
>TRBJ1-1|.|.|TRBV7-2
CASSLAFGVGTEAFF
TGTGCCAGCAGCTTAGCGTTCGGAGTCGGTACTGAAGCTTTCTTT
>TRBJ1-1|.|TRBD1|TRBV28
CASSPQGMGNTEAFF
TGTGCCAGCAGTCCACAGGGGATGGGGAACACTGAAGCTTTCTTT